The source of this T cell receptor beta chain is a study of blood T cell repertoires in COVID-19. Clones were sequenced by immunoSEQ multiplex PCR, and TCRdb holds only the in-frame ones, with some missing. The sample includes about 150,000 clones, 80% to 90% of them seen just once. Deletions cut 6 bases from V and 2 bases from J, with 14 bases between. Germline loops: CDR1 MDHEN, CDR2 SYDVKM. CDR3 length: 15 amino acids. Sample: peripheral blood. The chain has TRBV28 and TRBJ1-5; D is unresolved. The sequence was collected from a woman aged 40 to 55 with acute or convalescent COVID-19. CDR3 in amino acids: CASSPTGRGNQPQHF. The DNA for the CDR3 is TGTGCCAGCAGCCCGACCGGGAGGGGCAATCAGCCCCAGCATTTT.